The next 18 T cell receptor beta chains were all read from a single sample in a study of shared clonotypes between healthy human individuals. TCRdb's table, derived via immunoSEQ multiplex PCR, lists solely in-frame clones and lacks some. This table holds some 2,000,000 clones, approximately 95% found once. Sequenced material: naive CD4+ T cells sorted from blood. Subset described: CD45RA+ positively selected. All receptors come from a man aged 18 to 29 in good health.

Comments on this clone: The sample holds other DNA sequences that translate to the same CDR3. The rearrangement uses TRBV27 and TRBJ1-1; no firm D call. CDR3 length: 13 amino acids. Germline assignment: CDR1 MNHEY and CDR2 SMNVEV (reference sequence). The V end lost 5 bases, the J end lost 0 bases, and 7 bases lay between the germline ends. The CDR3 reads CASSTTLNTEAFF. In DNA, the CDR3 is TGTGCCAGCAGTACCACCCTGAACACTGAAGCTTTCTTT.

The chain joins TRBV29-1 to TRBJ2-7; D is unclear. Germline lookup yields CDR1 SQVTM and CDR2 ANQGSEA. V dropped 1 base and J dropped 0 bases, with 7 bases sitting between them. The CDR3 is made up of 13 amino acids. The CDR3 DNA sequence: TGCAGCGTTGAAGGTCAGACCTCCTACGAGCAGTACTTC. Translation: CSVEGQTSYEQYF.

The genes are TRBV6-1 and TRBJ2-7; possibly TRBD2 for D (6 bases). The CDR3 is 15 amino acids. Per germline, CDR1 MNHNS and CDR2 SASEGT. The V end was cut by 6 bases, the J end by 6 bases, with 21 bases between. The CDR3 here is CASSPGGTPGGEQYF. The CDR3 DNA is TGTGCCAGCAGCCCTGGTGGGACTCCCGGCGGCGAGCAGTACTTC.

The chain carries TRBV28 and TRBJ1-5; D call uncertain. CDR1 and CDR2 (germline): MDHEN, SYDVKM. The V and J ends lost 3 bases and 3 bases respectively, with 12 bases between them. The length of the CDR3 is 15 residues. CDR3 region: CASSFASRANQPQHF. In DNA, the CDR3 is TGTGCCAGCAGTTTCGCCTCGCGGGCCAATCAGCCCCAGCATTTT. The whole variable domain, remainder taken from reference TRBV28 and TRBJ1-5, is DVKVTQSSRYLVKRTGEKVFLECVQDMDHENMFWYRQDPGLGLRLIYFSYDVKMKEKGDIPEGYSVSREKKERFSLILESASTNQTSMYLCASSFASRANQPQHFGDGTRLSIL.

In the case of this clone: Other DNA sequences in this specimen translate into the identical CDR3. The CDR3 DNA sequence: TGCGCCAGCAGCTTGGGGGGCCTTGGCAATCAGCCCCAGCATTTT. Residues: CASSLGGLGNQPQHF. The rearrangement uses TRBV5-1 and TRBJ1-5; D perhaps matches TRBD1 (5 bases). The V gene's germline CDR1 is SGHRS and CDR2 YFSETQ. With 0 bases removed from V and 2 bases from J, the gap between germline ends came to 9 bases. The CDR3 contains 15 residues.

The V and J genes are TRBV5-1 and TRBJ1-1; 8 bases are a match to TRBD1. This CDR3 region has 14 residues. The germline CDR1 and CDR2 sequences are SGHRS and YFSETQ. V shed 2 bases and J 6 bases; nucleotides not matched to a gene: 6. The CDR3 is CASSFIQGAAEAFF. The CDR3, as DNA: TGCGCCAGCAGCTTTATCCAGGGGGCCGCTGAAGCTTTCTTT.

This clone has a handful of counts. The J gene is TRBJ1-6, the V gene TRBV28; D is ambiguous. The CDR3 runs 12 residues. Germline V gene data show CDR1 as MDHEN and CDR2 as SYDVKM. Trimming shortened V by 5 bases and J by 9 bases, and 8 bases separated the two germline ends. CDR3 protein: CASSERISPLHF. For the CDR3, the DNA is TGTGCCAGCAGTGAAAGAATTTCACCCCTCCACTTT. Supplemented by reference TRBV28 and TRBJ1-6, the full variable domain reads DVKVTQSSRYLVKRTGEKVFLECVQDMDHENMFWYRQDPGLGLRLIYFSYDVKMKEKGDIPEGYSVSREKKERFSLILESASTNQTSMYLCASSERISPLHFGNGTRLTVT.

This chain connects TRBV6-1 to TRBJ2-5; weak D call: TRBD1 (6 bases). This CDR3 is built from 13 residues. The germline V gene has CDR1 MNHNS and CDR2 SASEGT. Deletions cut 10 bases from V and 1 base from J, with 13 bases between. The CDR3: CATVTGFQETQYF. In DNA, the CDR3 is TGTGCCACCGTTACAGGGTTCCAAGAGACCCAGTACTTC.

Comment on this clone: This sample includes further DNA sequences coding for the same CDR3. V usage is TRBV11-3 and J usage is TRBJ2-2; no clear D. The V gene's germline CDR1 is SGHNT and CDR2 YENEEA. CDR3 size: 12 residues. The V and J ends lost 3 bases and 3 bases respectively, with 2 bases between them. CDR3 DNA sequence: TGTGCCAGCAGCTTCGACACCGGGGAGCTGTTTTTT. The encoded protein is CASSFDTGELFF. The whole variable domain, remainder taken from reference TRBV11-3 and TRBJ2-2, is EAGVVQSPRYKIIEKKQPVAFWCNPISGHNTLYWYLQNLGQGPELLIRYENEEAVDDSQLPKDRFSAERLKGVDSTLKIQPAELGDSAVYLCASSFDTGELFFGEGSRLTVL.

The J gene is TRBJ1-5, the V gene TRBV4-2; D unclear. The CDR3 covers 16 residues. Trimming removed 0 bases from V and 0 bases from J, with 9 bases in between. CDR1 LGHNA and CDR2 YNFKEQ come from the germline V gene. The CDR3 reads CASSQEGSNSNQPQHF. CDR3 in DNA: TGTGCCAGCAGCCAAGAAGGTAGTAATAGCAATCAGCCCCAGCATTTT.

The CDR3 DNA follows: TGTGCCAGCAGCGTTTATAGGGCTGGGGCCAACGTCCTGACTTTC. Protein sequence: CASSVYRAGANVLTF. The chain combines TRBV9 with TRBJ2-6; D is ambiguous. Germline V lookup: CDR1 SGDLS, CDR2 YYNGEE. V gave up 2 bases and J gave up 2 bases, with 8 bases separating them. This CDR3 contains 15 residues.

This clone occurred a few times. The rearrangement joins TRBV19 to TRBJ2-5; 10 bases align to TRBD2. Per germline, CDR1 LNHDA and CDR2 SQIVND (reference sequence). V dropped 4 bases and J dropped 5; count of bases not matched to a gene: 4. The CDR3 loop spans 14 amino acids. CDR3 DNA: TGTGCCAGTAGTAAAGGACTAGCGGCGGAGACCCAGTACTTC. Its translation: CASSKGLAAETQYF.

The chain carries TRBV7-3 and TRBJ2-1; D unresolved. V was cut by 4 bases and J by 12 bases, with 19 bases left in between. This CDR3 region has 14 residues. Germline CDR1 and CDR2: SGHTA and FQGTGA. CDR3 in DNA: TGTGCCAGCAGCTCAAATAGCATCTCGGTGCGGCAGTTCTTC. This sequence encodes CASSSNSISVRQFF.

The chain is built from TRBV7-2 and TRBJ2-7; TRBD2 matches at 9 bases. The CDR3 contains 11 residues. The V segment lost 6 bases and the J segment 7 bases; nucleotides outside the gene matches: 1. Germline V gene lookup returns CDR1 SGHTA and CDR2 FQGNSA. This CDR3 is CASRAGGEQYF. The CDR3 coding sequence is TGTGCCAGCAGAGCGGGGGGAGAGCAGTACTTC.

A word on this clone: Its ends do not fully match the called genes, so a read error is possible. The rearrangement links TRBV4-1 to TRBJ1-6; no firm D call. Germline assignment: CDR1 MGHRA and CDR2 YSYEKL. This CDR3 spans 15 amino acids. The CDR3 DNA sequence: TGCGCCAGCAGCACCCGCCTCGGGTATAGTTCACCCCTCCACTTT. It specifies CASSTRLGYSSPLHF.

The rearrangement uses TRBV30 and TRBJ1-6; no firm D call. Germline loops: CDR1 GTSNPN, CDR2 SVGIG (reference sequence). Trimming stripped 2 bases from V and 6 bases from J, with 26 bases between. The length of the CDR3 is 19 residues. In DNA form, the CDR3 reads TGTGCCTGGAGTAAGTTCGGGGTGGATGCTTGGCCCAGTAATTCACCCCTCCACTTT. It specifies CAWSKFGVDAWPSNSPLHF.

For this clone: The sample holds other DNA sequences that translate to the same CDR3. The chain recombines TRBV30 with TRBJ2-7; perhaps TRBD2 as D (5 bases). Trimming removed 4 bases from V and 3 bases from J, with 7 bases in between. The germline CDR1 and CDR2 sequences are GTSNPN and SVGIG (reference sequence). The CDR3 has 11 residues. The CDR3, as DNA: TGTGCCTGGAAAGGGAGCTACGAGCAGTACTTC. Amino acid sequence: CAWKGSYEQYF.

The genes are TRBV6-5 and TRBJ1-2; D is undetermined. V was trimmed by 8 bases and J by 8 bases, leaving 15 bases between them. In germline, CDR1 is MNHEY, CDR2 SVGAGI. The CDR3 extends over 12 amino acids. The CDR3 sequence is CASFWPQRGYTF. The CDR3 DNA reads TGTGCCAGCTTCTGGCCCCAGCGGGGCTACACCTTC.